This entry is about one TCR beta chain. Its antigen remains unknown. A 5'RACE reaction primed in the constant segment made cDNA libraries of TCR alpha and TCR beta, and these carried sample barcodes and UMIs. Each CDR3 protein is one row after TCRdb ran MiXCR on the 5' RACE reads. Of 85,000 to 130,000 distinct CDR3 sequences listed, 11% are singletons. This record comes from a study of T-cell memory formation after mild COVID-19. Study-level points and caveats: Of the contracting clones, CD4+ ones lay mainly in CM and EM, and CD8+ ones in EMRA.

Trimming left V 1 base short and J 4 bases short, with 11 bases between. Germline loops: CDR1 SGHTA, CDR2 FQGNSA. The CDR3 totals 14 residues. Input material: PBMCs or a T cell subset sorted from them (not recorded which). This TCR was sampled from a man younger than 35 who had mild COVID-19 (a few samples of this study predate the infection). Cell type and time point are not known. The chain links TRBV7-2 to TRBJ2-7; no reliable D call. The CDR3 is CASSLGHGGYEQYF. The CDR3 nucleotides are TGTGCCAGCAGCTTAGGCCACGGCGGTTACGAGCAGTACTTC.